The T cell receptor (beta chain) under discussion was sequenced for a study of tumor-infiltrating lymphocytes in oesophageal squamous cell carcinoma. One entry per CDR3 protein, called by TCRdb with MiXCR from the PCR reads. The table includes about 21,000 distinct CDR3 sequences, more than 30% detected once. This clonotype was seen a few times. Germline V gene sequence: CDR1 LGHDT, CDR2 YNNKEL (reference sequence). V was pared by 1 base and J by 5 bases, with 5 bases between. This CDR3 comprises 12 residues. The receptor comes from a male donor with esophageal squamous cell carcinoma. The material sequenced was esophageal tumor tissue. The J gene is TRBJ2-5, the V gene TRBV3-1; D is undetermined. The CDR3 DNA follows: TGTGCCAGCAGCCAAGTGCCGGAGACCCAGTACTTC. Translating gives CASSQVPETQYF.